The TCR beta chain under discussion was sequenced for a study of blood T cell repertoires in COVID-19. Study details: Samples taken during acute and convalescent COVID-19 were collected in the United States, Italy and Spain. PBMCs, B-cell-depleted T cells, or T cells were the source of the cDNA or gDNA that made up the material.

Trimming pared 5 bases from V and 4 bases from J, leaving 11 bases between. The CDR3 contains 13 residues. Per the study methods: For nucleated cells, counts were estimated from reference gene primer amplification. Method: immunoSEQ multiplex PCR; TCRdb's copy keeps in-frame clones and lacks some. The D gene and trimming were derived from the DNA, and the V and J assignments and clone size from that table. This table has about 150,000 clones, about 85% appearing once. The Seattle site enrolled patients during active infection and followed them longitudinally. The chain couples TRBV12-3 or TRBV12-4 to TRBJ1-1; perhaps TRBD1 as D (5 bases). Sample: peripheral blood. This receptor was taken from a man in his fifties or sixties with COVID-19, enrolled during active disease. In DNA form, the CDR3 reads TGTGCCAGCAGTGGACTCGGGGGCACTGAAGCTTTCTTT. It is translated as CASSGLGGTEAFF.